This passage covers 31 T cell receptor beta chains from one sample sequenced in a study of blood T cell repertoires in COVID-19. Method: immunoSEQ multiplex PCR; TCRdb's copy keeps in-frame clones and lacks some. The data contain hundreds of thousands of clones, around nine tenths of them singletons. The sequenced sample was peripheral blood. Receptors originate from a woman under 30 who had recovered from COVID-19.

This chain uses TRBV11-3 with TRBJ1-3, with TRBD1 matching over 11 bases. The trim removed 1 base at V and 0 bases at J, leaving 5 bases unmatched. The V gene's germline CDR1 is SGHNT and CDR2 YENEEA. This CDR3 comprises 18 residues. The CDR3: CASSLATGTGGSGNTIYF. The CDR3, as DNA: TGTGCCAGCAGCTTAGCCACCGGGACAGGGGGCTCTGGAAACACCATATATTTT.

This clone was seen just once. CDR3 nucleotides: TGTGCCAGCAGTTACGGCGGGGGCGGCACAGATACGCAGTATTTT. It codes for CASSYGGGGTDTQYF. This sequence joins TRBV6-5 and TRBJ2-3, with TRBD2 as a possible D gene (7 bases). CDR3 length: 15 amino acids. CDR1 is MNHEY and CDR2 is SVGAGI in the germline V gene. V was clipped by 2 bases and J by 1 base, with 10 bases between them.

This sequence joins TRBV27 and TRBJ2-1, with D possibly TRBD1 on 5 matching bases. Germline CDR1 is MNHEY and CDR2 is SMNVEV (reference sequence). V was trimmed by 1 base and J by 4 bases, leaving 17 bases between them. The CDR3 has 17 residues. CDR3 sequence reads: CASSLLGPPPPYNEQFF. The CDR3 DNA is TGTGCCAGCAGTTTATTGGGGCCCCCCCCACCTTACAATGAGCAGTTCTTC.

J is TRBJ2-1 and V is TRBV18, with unresolved D. Trimming removed 3 bases from V and 9 bases from J, with 18 bases in between. The CDR3 spans 15 residues. Per the germline V gene, CDR1 is KGHSH and CDR2 is LQKENI. The CDR3 DNA is TGTGCCAGCTCACCCCGTGCAGATGAACGAACTGAGCAGTTCTTC. Translated: CASSPRADERTEQFF.

The rearrangement joins TRBV9 to TRBJ1-1; 7 nucleotides line up with TRBD1. V lost 0 bases, J lost 7 bases, and 3 bases stayed unmatched. The V gene's germline CDR1 is SGDLS and CDR2 YYNGEE. This CDR3 spans 13 amino acids. The CDR3 loop reads CASSVGTGSEAFF. The DNA of the CDR3 is TGTGCCAGCAGCGTAGGGACAGGCAGTGAAGCTTTCTTT.

This rearrangement joins TRBV28 to TRBJ1-5; 7 bases map to TRBD1. After removal of 4 bases from V and 4 bases from J, the junction contained 4 bases not matched to a gene. CDR3 length: 14 residues. Per the germline V gene, CDR1 is MDHEN and CDR2 is SYDVKM. The CDR3 spells CASSSTGLNQPQHF. DNA of the CDR3: TGTGCCAGCAGTTCGACAGGGTTGAATCAGCCCCAGCATTTT.

This clone showed up just a few times. The chain carries TRBV13 and TRBJ1-1, with 7 bases fitting TRBD1. The germline V gene has CDR1 PRHDT and CDR2 FYEKMQ (reference sequence). The V gene end was trimmed by 3 bases and the J gene end by 0 bases; junction bases not matched to a gene: 4. The CDR3 is made up of 15 amino acids. The CDR3 coding sequence is TGTGCCAGCAGCTTCCCAGGGGGGATGAACACTGAAGCTTTCTTT. It encodes CASSFPGGMNTEAFF.

V is TRBV5-1 and J is TRBJ2-5, with D hard to call. Germline assignment: CDR1 SGHRS and CDR2 YFSETQ. V was shortened by 2 bases and J by 2 bases, with 10 bases between the two germline ends. This CDR3 is 14 amino acids long. This CDR3 reads CASSFAGNQETQYF. The DNA for the CDR3 is TGCGCCAGCAGCTTTGCAGGAAATCAAGAGACCCAGTACTTC.

This sequence joins TRBV27 and TRBJ2-1, with 8 bases fitting TRBD2. Germline CDR1 MNHEY, CDR2 SMNVEV (reference sequence). The V segment lost 2 bases and the J segment 7 bases; nucleotides outside the gene matches: 1. This CDR3 comprises 13 residues. The chain's CDR3 is CASSLGTRNEQFF. The CDR3 DNA is TGTGCCAGCAGTTTAGGGACTAGGAATGAGCAGTTCTTC.

The chain couples TRBV9 to TRBJ2-5; 14 bases are a match to TRBD2. The V and J ends lost 3 bases and 4 bases, in that order; junction bases with no gene match: 8. Germline V gene data show CDR1 as SGDLS and CDR2 as YYNGEE. This CDR3 contains 17 residues. The CDR3 coding sequence is TGTGCCAGCAGCGCGGGGACTAGCGGGAGAGGTGGAGAGACCCAGTACTTC. This sequence encodes CASSAGTSGRGGETQYF.

J is TRBJ2-2 and V is TRBV11-3; 7 bases map to TRBD1. The ends lost 5 bases at V and 0 bases at J; junction bases unmatched: 6. This CDR3 has 16 amino acids. Germline values: CDR1 SGHNT, CDR2 YENEEA. As DNA, the CDR3 is TGTGCCAGCAGCCATCTGACAGGGACGAACACCGGGGAGCTGTTTTTT. It encodes CASSHLTGTNTGELFF.

The CDR3 region is CAWSIGVKSYGYTF. Written as DNA, the CDR3 is TGTGCCTGGAGCATCGGGGTCAAGAGCTATGGCTACACCTTC. V usage is TRBV30 and J usage is TRBJ1-2; D is uncertain. The CDR3 contains 14 residues. The V gene lost 3 bases and the J gene lost 4 bases, with 15 bases spanning the gap. Germline V CDR1 and CDR2: GTSNPN, SVGIG (reference sequence).

V is TRBV12-1 and J is TRBJ2-1; the D call TRBD1 from the table was never checked on the DNA. TRBV12-1 corresponds to a pseudogene. This CDR3 region has 17 residues. The CDR3 protein is CASSFGTPDIPICEQFF. The DNA of the CDR3 is TGTGCCAGCAGCTTTGGTACACCAGACATCCCTATTTGTGAGCAGTTCTTC.

The chain joins TRBV7-2 to TRBJ2-7; weak D call: TRBD1 (6 bases). The CDR3 loop spans 15 amino acids. Per the germline V gene, CDR1 is SGHTA and CDR2 is FQGNSA. Deletions cut 1 base from V and 1 base from J, with 11 bases between. DNA of the CDR3: TGTGCCAGCAGCTTAGGCTTGGACAGTTCCTACGAGCAGTACGTC. Protein product: CASSLGLDSSYEQYV.

CDR3 in amino acids: CASSGRTREGAYNEQFF. The CDR3 nucleotides are TGTGCCAGCAGCGGAAGGACTCGGGAGGGCGCCTACAATGAGCAGTTCTTC. The rearrangement links TRBV9 to TRBJ2-1; 8 positions match TRBD2. Germline-derived CDR1 and CDR2 are SGDLS and YYNGEE. The CDR3 is made up of 17 amino acids. The trim removed 3 bases at V and 2 bases at J, leaving 10 bases unmatched.

The rearrangement joins TRBV7-9 to TRBJ2-1; 12 nucleotides match TRBD2. Unmatched junction bases numbered 12, after V lost 6 bases and J lost 3 bases. The CDR3 has 18 residues. Germline values: CDR1 SEHNR, CDR2 FQNEAQ (reference sequence). The CDR3: CASRRWTSGVGVYNEQFF. The CDR3, as DNA: TGTGCCAGCAGACGATGGACTAGCGGGGTTGGGGTCTACAATGAGCAGTTCTTC. The full variable domain, with the rest looked up from reference TRBV7-9 and TRBJ2-1, is DTGVSQNPRHKITKRGQNVTFRCDPISEHNRLYWYRQTLGQGPEFLTYFQNEAQLEKSRLLSDRFSAERPKGSFSTLEIQRTEQGDSAMYLCASRRWTSGVGVYNEQFFGPGTRLTVL.

The V call is TRBV27, the J call TRBJ2-1; 8 nucleotides agree with TRBD2. Germline CDR1 is MNHEY and CDR2 is SMNVEV (reference sequence). Unmatched junction bases numbered 14, after V lost 8 bases and J lost 5 bases. The CDR3 consists of 16 residues. The CDR3 nucleotides are TGTGCCAGCTGCCGGTGGGGAGCGGGAGACAACAATGAGCAGTTCTTC. Protein: CASCRWGAGDNNEQFF.

The chain is built from TRBV9 and TRBJ1-5; tentatively, D is TRBD1 (6 bases). CDR3 length equals 14 residues. V shed 0 bases and J shed 5 bases, with 9 bases lying between them. Germline values: CDR1 SGDLS, CDR2 YYNGEE. CDR3 in amino acids: CASSVGWGHQPQHF. CDR3 nucleotides: TGTGCCAGCAGCGTAGGATGGGGGCATCAGCCCCAGCATTTT.

This chain links TRBV10-1 with TRBJ2-3, with D possibly being TRBD2 (7 bases). This CDR3 comprises 16 residues. Germline V lookup: CDR1 WNHNN, CDR2 SYGVQD (reference sequence). Trimming took 0 bases from V and 5 from J, leaving 15 bases between them. The CDR3 reads CASSESLAVGGDTQYF. The CDR3 DNA is TGCGCCAGCAGTGAGTCCCTAGCGGTAGGGGGAGATACGCAGTATTTT.

Note on this clone: Other DNA sequences in the same sample also yield this CDR3. The chain recombines TRBV27 with TRBJ1-2, with 9 bases that match TRBD1. Germline trimming cut 4 bases from V and 2 bases from J; bases unmatched to any gene: 5. CDR1 and CDR2 from the germline V gene are MNHEY and SMNVEV (reference sequence). This CDR3 spans 15 amino acids. The CDR3 here is CASSSGTGTNYGYTF. For the CDR3, the DNA is TGTGCCAGCAGTTCCGGGACAGGGACCAACTATGGCTACACCTTC.

The J gene is TRBJ1-5, the V gene TRBV19; D is ambiguous. Trimming cost V 0 bases and J 0 bases, with 12 bases left between them. The CDR3 consists of 17 residues. Germline V gene data show CDR1 as LNHDA and CDR2 as SQIVND (reference sequence). The CDR3 loop reads CASSIEAGPYSNQPQHF. CDR3 DNA: TGTGCCAGTAGTATAGAGGCAGGCCCATATAGCAATCAGCCCCAGCATTTT.

This chain's CDR3 is CASGLVLGGRADEGTDTQYF. The CDR3 nucleotides read TGTGCTAGTGGTTTGGTACTCGGCGGGAGGGCGGATGAAGGGACAGATACGCAGTATTTT. This sequence joins TRBV12-5 and TRBJ2-3; 9 nucleotides line up with TRBD2. The CDR3 extends over 20 amino acids. Per germline, CDR1 LGHNT and CDR2 FRNRAP. Trimming took 0 bases from V and 3 from J; bases not matched to a gene: 16.

The J gene is TRBJ2-1, the V gene TRBV7-9; TRBD2 aligns across 10 bases. The CDR3 runs to 15 residues. J was trimmed by 3 bases and V by 4 bases; bases with no gene match: 3. In germline, CDR1 is SEHNR, CDR2 FQNEAQ (reference sequence). The CDR3 loop is CASSSGTSDYNEQFF. In nucleotides, the CDR3 is TGTGCCAGCAGCTCCGGGACTAGCGACTACAATGAGCAGTTCTTC.

This rearrangement joins TRBV7-9 to TRBJ1-1, with 7 bases matching TRBD1. Germline trimming cut 2 bases from V and 0 bases from J; bases unmatched to any gene: 3. The CDR3 loop spans 15 amino acids. CDR1 is SEHNR, CDR2 FQNEAQ, per germline (reference sequence). For the CDR3, the DNA is TGTGCCAGCAGCTTAAAGGGGGCGGTGAACACTGAAGCTTTCTTT. Protein sequence: CASSLKGAVNTEAFF.

The chain carries TRBV7-9 and TRBJ1-2; 8 nucleotides agree with TRBD1. V shed 3 bases, J shed 8 bases, and the junction held 8 bases outside the gene matches. Germline V gene sequence: CDR1 SEHNR, CDR2 FQNEAQ (reference sequence). There are 14 residues in the CDR3. This CDR3 reads CASSFAGGAGGYTF. CDR3 DNA: TGTGCCAGCAGCTTTGCAGGGGGCGCGGGGGGCTACACCTTC.

V and J are TRBV6-2 or TRBV6-3 and TRBJ2-3; perhaps TRBD1 as D (6 bases). Per the germline V gene, CDR1 is MNHEY and CDR2 is SVGEGT. Trimming pared 0 bases from V and 1 base from J, leaving 11 bases between. This CDR3 is built from 16 residues. The CDR3 reads CASSYSAGEGTDTQYF. In DNA form, the CDR3 reads TGTGCCAGCAGTTACTCCGCAGGGGAAGGCACAGATACGCAGTATTTT.

The chain joins TRBV7-8 to TRBJ2-7, with D possibly being TRBD2 (6 bases). The V gene lost 0 bases and the J gene lost 5 bases, with 17 bases spanning the gap. The CDR3 extends over 16 amino acids. Germline CDR1 is SGHVS and CDR2 is FQNEAQ. The CDR3 DNA reads as TGTGCCAGCAGCTTAGCCCGACTAGGTAGGACTCACGAGCAGTACGTC. Encoded protein: CASSLARLGRTHEQYV.

This clone has only one observation. The chain carries TRBV21-1 and TRBJ1-6; TRBD1, the table's D call, was not compared with the DNA. TRBV21-1 is labeled a pseudogene. This CDR3 region has 18 residues. DNA of the CDR3: TGTGCCAGCAGCGAGGGGGGACAGGCAGGCTCCTATAATTCACCCCTCCACTTT. Its protein product is CASSEGGQAGSYNSPLHF.

CDR3 nucleotides: TGTGCCAGCAGCCCGGGGGTAGGGGACAGGGGTCCACCCCTCCACTTT. This codes for CASSPGVGDRGPPLHF. The chain recombines TRBV9 with TRBJ1-6, with TRBD1 matching over 10 bases. The CDR3 spans 16 residues. Germline V gene lookup returns CDR1 SGDLS and CDR2 YYNGEE. V lost 4 bases, J lost 11 bases, and 12 bases stayed unmatched. The full variable domain, in which reference TRBV9 and TRBJ1-6 provide the parts outside the CDR3, is DSGVTQTPKHLITATGQRVTLRCSPRSGDLSVYWYQQSLDQGLQFLIQYYNGEERAKGNILERFSAQQFPDLHSELNLSSLELGDSALYFCASSPGVGDRGPPLHFGNGTRLTVT.

The chain is built from TRBV27 and TRBJ1-6; D gene unclear. Germline V gene data show CDR1 as MNHEY and CDR2 as SMNVEV (reference sequence). The length of the CDR3 is 14 residues. V gave up 7 bases and J gave up 9 bases, with 16 bases separating them. CDR3: CASKIAAAVSPLHF. The CDR3 DNA is TGTGCCAGCAAGATAGCGGCCGCCGTTTCACCCCTCCACTTT.

This chain connects TRBV24-1 to TRBJ2-1; 8 bases align to TRBD2. Losses at the gene ends were 5 bases for V and 7 bases for J; bases not matched to a gene: 27. CDR1 is KGHDR and CDR2 is SFDVKD in the germline V gene. This CDR3 contains 21 residues. This CDR3 is CATSGWTRESGYGRAGNEQFF. CDR3 sequence (DNA): TGTGCCACCAGTGGATGGACCAGGGAGTCGGGGTACGGGAGGGCTGGAAATGAGCAGTTCTTC.